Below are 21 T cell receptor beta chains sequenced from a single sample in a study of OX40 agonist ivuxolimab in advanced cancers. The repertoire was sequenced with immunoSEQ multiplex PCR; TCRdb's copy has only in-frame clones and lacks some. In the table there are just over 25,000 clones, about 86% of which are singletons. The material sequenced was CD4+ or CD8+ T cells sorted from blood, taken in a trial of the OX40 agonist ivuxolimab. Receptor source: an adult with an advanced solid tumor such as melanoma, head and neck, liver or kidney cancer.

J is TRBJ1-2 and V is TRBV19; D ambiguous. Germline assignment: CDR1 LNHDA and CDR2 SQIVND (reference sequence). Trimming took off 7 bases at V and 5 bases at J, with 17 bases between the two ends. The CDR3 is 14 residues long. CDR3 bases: TGTGCCAGTACCCTCTTCGGACCGAATTATGGCTACACCTTC. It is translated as CASTLFGPNYGYTF.

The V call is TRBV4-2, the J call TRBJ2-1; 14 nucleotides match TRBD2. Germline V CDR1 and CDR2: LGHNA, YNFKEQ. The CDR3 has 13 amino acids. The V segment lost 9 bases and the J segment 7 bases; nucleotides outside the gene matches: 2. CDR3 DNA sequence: TGTGCCAGTGGACTAGCGGGGGGAAATGAGCAGTTCTTC. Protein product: CASGLAGGNEQFF.

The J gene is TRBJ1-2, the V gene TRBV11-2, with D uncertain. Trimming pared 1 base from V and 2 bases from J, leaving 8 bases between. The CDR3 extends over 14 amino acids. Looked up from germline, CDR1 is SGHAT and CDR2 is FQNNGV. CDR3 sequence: CASSLGAGNYGYTF. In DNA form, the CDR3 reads TGTGCCAGCAGCTTAGGGGCGGGAAACTATGGCTACACCTTC.

The CDR3 nucleotides read TGTGCCACCAGCAGGGGGACGGTCACAGATACGCAGTATTTT. This gives the protein CATSRGTVTDTQYF. The chain is built from TRBV15 and TRBJ2-3; D is possibly TRBD1 or TRBD2 (5 bases each). This CDR3 is built from 14 residues. Germline CDR1 LNHNV, CDR2 YYDKDF (reference sequence). Trimming shortened V by 3 bases and J by 2 bases, and 9 bases separated the two germline ends.

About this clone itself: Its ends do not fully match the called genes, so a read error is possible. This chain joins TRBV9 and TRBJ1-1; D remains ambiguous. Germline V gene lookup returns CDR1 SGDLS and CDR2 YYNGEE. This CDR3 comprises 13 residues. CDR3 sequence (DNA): TGTGCCGGCAGCGCTGATGGACACACTGAAGCTTTCTTT. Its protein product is CAGSADGHTEAFF.

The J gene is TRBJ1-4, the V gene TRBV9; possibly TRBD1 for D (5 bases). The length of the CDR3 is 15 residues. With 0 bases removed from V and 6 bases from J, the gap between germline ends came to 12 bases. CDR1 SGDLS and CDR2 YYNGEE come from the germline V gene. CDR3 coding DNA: TGTGCCAGCAGCGTAGAAGGGACCAAAGATGAAAAACTGTTTTTT. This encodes CASSVEGTKDEKLFF.

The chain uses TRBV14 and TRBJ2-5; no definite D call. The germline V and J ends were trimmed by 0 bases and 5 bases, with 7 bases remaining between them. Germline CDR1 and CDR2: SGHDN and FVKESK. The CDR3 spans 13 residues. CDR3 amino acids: CASSQDLWETQYF. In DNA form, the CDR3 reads TGTGCCAGCAGCCAAGATCTTTGGGAGACCCAGTACTTC.

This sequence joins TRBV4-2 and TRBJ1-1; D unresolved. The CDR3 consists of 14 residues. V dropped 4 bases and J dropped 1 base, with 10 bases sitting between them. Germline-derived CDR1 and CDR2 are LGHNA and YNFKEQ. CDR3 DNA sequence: TGTGCCAGCAGCCTTCGACGGAAGAACACTGAAGCTTTCTTT. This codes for CASSLRRKNTEAFF.

Here the CDR3 DNA reads TGCGCCAGCAGCCAGGGTGACATGTTCGAGCAGTACTTC. Encoded protein: CASSQGDMFEQYF. The chain recombines TRBV4-3 with TRBJ2-7; D uncertain. V was clipped by 3 bases and J by 6 bases, with 12 bases between them. The CDR3 runs 13 residues. Per germline, CDR1 LGHNA and CDR2 YSLEER.

The CDR3 spells CASSGAAEKYYEQYF. In DNA, the CDR3 is TGCGCCAGCAGCGGGGCTGCGGAAAAATACTACGAGCAGTACTTC. The chain links TRBV5-1 to TRBJ2-7, with a possible D match to TRBD1 (5 bases). Trimming removed 4 bases from V and 3 bases from J, with 17 bases in between. The length of the CDR3 is 15 residues. The germline gives CDR1 SGHRS, CDR2 YFSETQ.

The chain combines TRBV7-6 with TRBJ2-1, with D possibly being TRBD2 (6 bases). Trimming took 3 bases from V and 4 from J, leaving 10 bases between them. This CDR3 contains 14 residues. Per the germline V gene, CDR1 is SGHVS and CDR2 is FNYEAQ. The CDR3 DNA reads TGTGCCAGCAGCTTCTCTAGCGAGTACAATGAGCAGTTCTTC. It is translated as CASSFSSEYNEQFF.

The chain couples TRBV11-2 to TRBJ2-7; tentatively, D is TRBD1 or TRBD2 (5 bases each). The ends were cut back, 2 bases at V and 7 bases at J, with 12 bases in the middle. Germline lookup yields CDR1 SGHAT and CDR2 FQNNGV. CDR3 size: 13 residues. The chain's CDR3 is CASSLSGAREQYF. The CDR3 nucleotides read TGTGCCAGCAGCTTATCCGGGGCGAGAGAGCAGTACTTC.

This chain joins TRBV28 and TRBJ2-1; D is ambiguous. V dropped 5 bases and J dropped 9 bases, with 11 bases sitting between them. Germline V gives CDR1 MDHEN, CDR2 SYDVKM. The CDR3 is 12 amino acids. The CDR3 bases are TGTGCCAGCAGTCCCTCATCTGCTGAGCAGTTCTTC. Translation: CASSPSSAEQFF.

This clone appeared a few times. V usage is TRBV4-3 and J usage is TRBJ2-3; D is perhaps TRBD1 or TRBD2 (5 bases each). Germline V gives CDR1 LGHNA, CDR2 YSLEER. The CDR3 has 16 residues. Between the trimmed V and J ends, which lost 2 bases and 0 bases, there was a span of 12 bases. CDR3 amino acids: CASSQHTGRSTDTQYF. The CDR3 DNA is TGCGCCAGCAGCCAACACACGGGACGTAGCACAGATACGCAGTATTTT.

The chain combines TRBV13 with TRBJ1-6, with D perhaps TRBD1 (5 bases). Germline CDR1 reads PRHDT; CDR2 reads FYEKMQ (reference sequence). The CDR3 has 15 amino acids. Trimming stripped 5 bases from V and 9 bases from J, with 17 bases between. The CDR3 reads CASSEGLIVGSPLHF. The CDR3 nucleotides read TGTGCCAGCAGCGAGGGGCTGATTGTGGGTTCACCCCTCCACTTT.

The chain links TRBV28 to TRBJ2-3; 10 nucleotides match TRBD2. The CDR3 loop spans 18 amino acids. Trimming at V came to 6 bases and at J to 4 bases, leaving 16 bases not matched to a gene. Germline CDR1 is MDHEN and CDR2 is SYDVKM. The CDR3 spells CASSSPLSSGSPPDTQYF. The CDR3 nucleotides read TGTGCCAGCAGCTCCCCCCTTTCTAGCGGGAGTCCCCCAGATACGCAGTATTTT.

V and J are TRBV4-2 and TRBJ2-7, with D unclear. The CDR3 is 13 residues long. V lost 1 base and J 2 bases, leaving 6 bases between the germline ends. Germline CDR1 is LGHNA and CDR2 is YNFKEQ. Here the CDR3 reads CASSQARTYEQYF. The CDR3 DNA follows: TGTGCCAGCAGCCAAGCGAGGACCTACGAGCAGTACTTC.

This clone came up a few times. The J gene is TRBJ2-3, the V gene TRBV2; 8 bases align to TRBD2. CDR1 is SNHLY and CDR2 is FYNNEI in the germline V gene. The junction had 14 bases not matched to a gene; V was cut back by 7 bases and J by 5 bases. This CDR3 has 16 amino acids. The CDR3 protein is CASTQWLAGSGDTQYF. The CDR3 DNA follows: TGTGCCAGCACCCAGTGGCTAGCGGGCTCGGGAGATACGCAGTATTTT.

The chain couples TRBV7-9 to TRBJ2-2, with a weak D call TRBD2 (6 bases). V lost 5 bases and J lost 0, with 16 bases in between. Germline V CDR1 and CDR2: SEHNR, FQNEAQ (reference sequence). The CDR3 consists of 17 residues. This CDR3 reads CASSPRLDWPNTGELFF. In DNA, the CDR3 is TGTGCCAGCAGCCCCCGACTAGATTGGCCGAACACCGGGGAGCTGTTTTTT.

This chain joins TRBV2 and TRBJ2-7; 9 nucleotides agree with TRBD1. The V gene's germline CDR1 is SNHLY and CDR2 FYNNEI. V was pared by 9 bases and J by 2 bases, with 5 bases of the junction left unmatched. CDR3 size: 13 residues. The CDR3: CASEGQGPYEQYF. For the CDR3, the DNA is TGTGCCAGTGAAGGACAGGGGCCCTACGAGCAGTACTTC.

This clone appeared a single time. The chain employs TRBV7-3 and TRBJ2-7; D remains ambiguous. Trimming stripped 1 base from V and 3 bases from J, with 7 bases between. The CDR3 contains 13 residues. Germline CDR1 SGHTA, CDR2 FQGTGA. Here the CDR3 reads CASSLNSGYEQYF. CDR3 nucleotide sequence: TGTGCCAGCAGCTTAAATTCGGGCTACGAGCAGTACTTC.